Below, 28 T cell receptor beta chains from the same sample are listed, as sequenced in a study of CD8+CD57+ T cells in acquired aplastic anemia. The TCR beta profiling, which covered VDJ combination and CDR3 sequence, was carried out using genomic DNA as the template. TCRdb redid the calling of the reads with MiXCR, one entry per CDR3 protein. In the table there are 150,000 to 200,000 distinct CDR3 sequences, 50% to 75% of which are singletons. Sequenced material: sorted CD4+, CD8+, or CD8+CD57+ T cells (not recorded which) from PBMCs. The receptors stem from a human donor with severe aplastic anemia or a healthy control (not recorded which).

This chain connects TRBV15 to TRBJ2-1; 10 bases line up with TRBD2. Germline V gives CDR1 LNHNV, CDR2 YYDKDF (reference sequence). This CDR3 contains 17 residues. The junction had 10 bases not matched to a gene; V was cut back by 0 bases and J by 8 bases. The CDR3 DNA reads as TGTGCCACCAGCAGAGACCGGGGGGTAGCGGGAGGTCATGAGCAGTTCTTC. Protein product: CATSRDRGVAGGHEQFF.

The chain uses TRBV10-3 and TRBJ1-3, with a possible D match to TRBD1 (6 bases). The CDR3 is 14 residues long. The germline gives CDR1 ENHRY, CDR2 SYGVKD. Trimming stripped 3 bases from V and 2 bases from J, with 8 bases between. CDR3: CAISDQGTGNTIYF. The CDR3 region has the DNA TGTGCCATCAGTGACCAGGGGACTGGAAACACCATATATTTT.

This sequence joins TRBV25-1 and TRBJ2-7, with TRBD1 identical over 9 bases. The ends lost 4 bases at V and 0 bases at J; junction bases unmatched: 10. The CDR3 length is 17 residues. CDR1 MGHDK and CDR2 SYGVNS come from the germline V gene. In nucleotides, the CDR3 is TGTGCCAGCAGTGTATCCCTGGGACAGGGCCACTCCTACGAGCAGTACTTC. It encodes CASSVSLGQGHSYEQYF.

The chain has TRBV7-2 and TRBJ2-2; 10 nucleotides line up with TRBD2. The CDR3 length is 16 residues. The germline V gene has CDR1 SGHTA and CDR2 FQGNSA. Losses at the gene ends were 2 bases for V and 5 bases for J; bases not matched to a gene: 5. This CDR3 reads CASSLRSSGGTGELFF. The CDR3 DNA follows: TGTGCCAGCAGCTTAAGGTCTAGCGGGGGAACCGGGGAGCTGTTTTTT. The full variable domain, with the rest looked up from reference TRBV7-2 and TRBJ2-2, is GAGVSQSPSNKVTEKGKDVELRCDPISGHTALYWYRQSLGQGLEFLIYFQGNSAPDKSGLPSDRFSAERTGGSVSTLTIQRTQQEDSAVYLCASSLRSSGGTGELFFGEGSRLTVL.

This clonotype was counted a single time. This chain joins TRBV29-1 and TRBJ2-3; 9 nucleotides align to TRBD1. The germline CDR1 and CDR2 sequences are SQVTM and ANQGSEA. Trimming took 5 bases from V and 5 from J; bases not matched to a gene: 8. This CDR3 comprises 14 residues. The CDR3 is CSVNGQGIGDTQYF. The CDR3 nucleotides are TGCAGCGTTAACGGACAGGGGATTGGAGATACGCAGTATTTT.

The chain uses TRBV24-1 and TRBJ1-2, with 10 nucleotides matching TRBD1. The CDR3 loop spans 14 amino acids. J lost 8 bases, V lost 3 bases, and 5 bases had no gene match. Germline-derived CDR1 and CDR2 are KGHDR and SFDVKD. The CDR3 region is CATSDGGQGRGYTF. The CDR3 DNA reads TGTGCCACCAGTGATGGGGGACAGGGGCGCGGCTACACCTTC.

The rearrangement joins TRBV10-3 to TRBJ2-5; 7 nucleotides match TRBD1. The CDR3 is 14 residues long. After removal of 5 bases from V and 3 bases from J, the junction contained 6 bases not matched to a gene. In germline, CDR1 is ENHRY, CDR2 SYGVKD. The CDR3 DNA reads as TGTGCCATCAGTCAGACAGGGCCCAAAGAGACCCAGTACTTC. Translation: CAISQTGPKETQYF.

The rearrangement joins TRBV7-9 to TRBJ2-7; unclear D gene. This CDR3 region has 12 residues. The germline V and J ends were trimmed by 3 bases and 1 base, with 4 bases remaining between them. The V gene's germline CDR1 is SEHNR and CDR2 FQNEAQ (reference sequence). The CDR3 nucleotides read TGTGCCAGCAGCTTCCAGTCCTACGAGCAGTACTTC. Protein product: CASSFQSYEQYF.

The V and J genes are TRBV5-4 and TRBJ2-7; D is unclear. Germline CDR1 SGHNT, CDR2 YYREEE (reference sequence). CDR3 length: 13 residues. V was clipped by 4 bases and J by 7 bases, with 15 bases between them. CDR3 DNA sequence: TGTGCCAGCAGCCTCTATTGGGGTAAGGAGCAGTACTTC. This sequence encodes CASSLYWGKEQYF.

This clonotype came up a few times. The CDR3 DNA reads as TGTGCCAGCAGTGAATTGACGGGGACCAATCAGCCCCAGCATTTT. This codes for CASSELTGTNQPQHF. The genes are TRBV2 and TRBJ1-5, with D possibly being TRBD1 (5 bases). This CDR3 has 15 residues. Germline-derived CDR1 and CDR2 are SNHLY and FYNNEI. Trimming cost V 2 bases and J 3 bases, with 11 bases left between them.

The chain has TRBV20-1 and TRBJ2-7; the D gene is possibly TRBD1 (6 bases). Trimming removed 5 bases at V and 2 bases at J, with 16 bases between. Germline V CDR1 and CDR2: DFQATT, SNEGSKA (reference sequence). The CDR3 totals 14 residues. The CDR3 nucleotides read TGCAGTGCTTTAACACAGGGAACTACCTACGAGCAGTACTTC. This gives the protein CSALTQGTTYEQYF.

There are many counts of this clonotype. The rearrangement links TRBV29-1 to TRBJ1-1, with D unresolved. Trimming took off 6 bases at V and 1 base at J, with 9 bases between the two ends. The CDR3 spans 12 residues. The germline V gene encodes CDR1 SQVTM and CDR2 ANQGSEA. The CDR3, as DNA: TGCAGCGTAGTAAACCCGAACACTGAAGCTTTCTTT. Protein sequence: CSVVNPNTEAFF.

About this clonotype itself: An end of the junction differs from the germline gene, which may be a read error. The chain has TRBV10-3 and TRBJ2-2, with 8 bases matching TRBD2. Germline V gene lookup returns CDR1 ENHRY and CDR2 SYGVKD. The CDR3 covers 16 residues. The CDR3 protein is CASRTGGLVRSRELLF. The CDR3 DNA reads TGTGCCAGCAGAACTGGGGGACTAGTTCGATCGAGGGAGCTGCTTTTT.

The chain links TRBV7-6 to TRBJ2-7; a weak D match, TRBD1 (6 bases). This CDR3 comprises 14 residues. Trimming removed 5 bases from V and 3 bases from J, with 14 bases in between. Germline CDR1 SGHVS, CDR2 FNYEAQ. CDR3 in DNA: TGTGCCAGCAGCCCCCCGGACAGAGGCTACGAGCAGTACTTC. Amino acid sequence: CASSPPDRGYEQYF.

The gene calls are TRBV15 and TRBJ1-1; a possible D gene is TRBD1 (5 bases). Germline V gene data show CDR1 as LNHNV and CDR2 as YYDKDF (reference sequence). Trimming pared 1 base from V and 2 bases from J, leaving 8 bases between. The CDR3 is 14 residues long. The CDR3 DNA reads TGTGCCACCAGCAGAGGGGACGTTAACACTGAAGCTTTCTTT. Residues: CATSRGDVNTEAFF. The variable domain in full, completed from reference TRBV15 and TRBJ1-1, reads DAMVIQNPRYQVTQFGKPVTLSCSQTLNHNVMYWYQQKSSQAPKLLFHYYDKDFNNEADTPDNFQSRRPNTSFCFLDIRSPGLGDTAMYLCATSRGDVNTEAFFGQGTRLTVV.

This clonotype was seen more than once but under ten times. The chain couples TRBV25-1 to TRBJ2-1; TRBD2 agrees at 14 bases. The CDR3 is 18 amino acids. Germline CDR1 is MGHDK and CDR2 is SYGVNS. V was pared by 2 bases and J by 5 bases, with 8 bases of the junction left unmatched. DNA for the CDR3: TGTGCCAGCAGTGAACTGGGACTAGCGGGAGAGATTGACAATGAGCAGTTCTTC. Amino acid sequence: CASSELGLAGEIDNEQFF.

On this clonotype: It may be a read error: a sequence one base away is much more abundant. A read error is likely, as this CDR3 ends without the conserved phenylalanine or tryptophan. This chain links TRBV5-6 with TRBJ2-3; 7 nucleotides align to TRBD2. After removal of 7 bases from V and 1 base from J, the junction contained 6 bases not matched to a gene. Germline CDR1 SGHDT, CDR2 YYEEEE. The CDR3 runs to 14 residues. The DNA of the CDR3 is TGTGCCAGCGGTGGGGGGGGAGGCACAGATACGCAGTATCTT. It is translated as CASGGGGGTDTQYL.

This chain links TRBV10-3 with TRBJ2-1; possible D gene TRBD1, 5 bases. The CDR3 sequence is 15 residues long. Trimming cost V 2 bases and J 0 bases, with 8 bases left between them. Germline CDR1 and CDR2: ENHRY and SYGVKD. The DNA for the CDR3 is TGTGCCATCAGTGAGGACAGCAGCTCCTACAATGAGCAGTTCTTC. Translation gives CAISEDSSSYNEQFF.

The chain is built from TRBV5-5 and TRBJ1-6; no definite D call. Germline V gives CDR1 SGHKS, CDR2 YYEKEE (reference sequence). The CDR3 is 14 amino acids. Trimming took off 7 bases at V and 5 bases at J, with 13 bases between the two ends. The CDR3 DNA follows: TGTGCCAGCTGGTTAGTACGGCATAATTCACCCCTCCACTTT. Its translation is CASWLVRHNSPLHF.

In its sample, this clonotype was seen a few times. The rearrangement links TRBV18 to TRBJ2-5, with a tentative D call TRBD2 (5 bases). CDR3 length: 13 residues. CDR1 and CDR2 from the germline V gene are KGHSH and LQKENI. Trimming left V 6 bases short and J 5 bases short, with 13 bases between. The CDR3: CASSPWGEETQYF. CDR3 nucleotides: TGTGCCAGCTCCCCATGGGGAGAGGAGACCCAGTACTTC.

The gene calls are TRBV4-1 and TRBJ2-7, with D tentatively TRBD1 (7 bases). Germline V gene data show CDR1 as MGHRA and CDR2 as YSYEKL. The ends were cut back, 4 bases at V and 6 bases at J, with 19 bases in the middle. CDR3 size: 15 residues. CDR3 sequence reads: CASSPLAGQNREQYF. The CDR3 region has the DNA TGCGCCAGCAGCCCTCTCGCGGGACAGAATCGCGAGCAGTACTTC.

This clonotype appeared many times. The genes are TRBV12-3 or TRBV12-4 and TRBJ2-7, with D perhaps matching TRBD1 (6 bases). This CDR3 comprises 14 residues. Trimming stripped 6 bases from V and 2 bases from J, with 14 bases between. CDR3 sequence: CASRPGVGPYEQYF. The CDR3 DNA follows: TGTGCCAGCAGGCCAGGGGTAGGTCCCTACGAGCAGTACTTC.

The chain links TRBV5-1 to TRBJ2-7; tentatively, D is TRBD1 or TRBD2 (5 bases each). CDR1 and CDR2 from the germline V gene are SGHRS and YFSETQ. Trimming cost V 3 bases and J 3 bases, with 10 bases left between them. The CDR3 loop spans 13 amino acids. The CDR3 nucleotides are TGCGCCAGCAGCTCGGGGACGTACTACGAGCAGTACTTC. It yields the protein CASSSGTYYEQYF.

This rearrangement joins TRBV2 to TRBJ2-5; D might be TRBD2 (6 bases). Germline V gene sequence: CDR1 SNHLY, CDR2 FYNNEI. The CDR3 contains 17 residues. V was clipped by 6 bases and J by 5 bases, with 25 bases between them. CDR3 residues: CASRLPGLGGVGETQYF. The DNA of the CDR3 is TGTGCCAGCAGGCTCCCAGGGCTGGGGGGAGTGGGGGAGACCCAGTACTTC.

This chain links TRBV4-1 with TRBJ1-6; 10 bases map to TRBD1. The V gene end was trimmed by 4 bases and the J gene end by 8 bases; junction bases not matched to a gene: 8. CDR3 length equals 16 residues. CDR1 is MGHRA, CDR2 YSYEKL, per germline. In DNA form, the CDR3 reads TGCGCCAGCAGCCGCCCTGGGACAGGGGCAGATTCACCCCTCCACTTT. Its protein product is CASSRPGTGADSPLHF.

This clonotype was seen only a few times. V gene TRBV10-3 combines with J gene TRBJ1-5; no firm D call. CDR1 is ENHRY and CDR2 is SYGVKD in the germline V gene. V gave up 4 bases and J gave up 1 base, with 8 bases separating them. This CDR3 is built from 14 residues. The CDR3 DNA is TGTGCCATCAGTGGTACAGTGAGCAATCAGCCCCAGCATTTT. This encodes CAISGTVSNQPQHF.

This clonotype occurred a few times. The J gene is TRBJ2-7, the V gene TRBV29-1, with D perhaps TRBD1 or TRBD2 (5 bases each). The V gene's germline CDR1 is SQVTM and CDR2 ANQGSEA. V was pared by 6 bases and J by 4 bases, with 10 bases between. The CDR3 has 11 amino acids. The DNA for the CDR3 is TGCAGCGTCGGGACCACTTACGAGCAGTACTTC. Its protein is CSVGTTYEQYF.

The chain has TRBV5-4 and TRBJ2-1; TRBD2 matches at 9 bases. The V gene end was trimmed by 4 bases and the J gene end by 2 bases; junction bases not matched to a gene: 7. The germline V gene has CDR1 SGHNT and CDR2 YYREEE (reference sequence). This CDR3 comprises 16 residues. The CDR3 sequence: CASSKEGGGAYNEQFF. CDR3 bases: TGTGCCAGCAGCAAGGAGGGCGGGGGGGCCTACAATGAGCAGTTCTTC.